One and the same sample provided the 3 T cell receptor beta chains below, sequenced in a study of T cell changes during pregnancy in multiple sclerosis (dated by TCRdb to the late 2010s). Libraries came from the immunoSEQ multiplex PCR assay. TCRdb took this table from immuneACCESS and kept in-frame rearrangements with V and J called. Such tables lack part of the clones; where checked against another copy, unresolved V genes explain under half of the gap, and the rest is unexplained. The sample profile shows about 83,000 clones; around 96% of them were found once. The ten largest clones add up to 1.1% of the sample. This specimen consisted of peripheral blood, obtained in the second trimester of pregnancy. Receptors originate from a female donor with multiple sclerosis, enrolled in a pregnancy study.

This clone has just one count. The V and J genes are TRBV28 and TRBJ2-7; 8 bases fit TRBD1. Per the germline V gene, CDR1 is MDHEN and CDR2 is SYDVKM. Trimming at V came to 7 bases and at J to 3 bases, leaving 8 bases not matched to a gene. The CDR3 has 14 residues. The DNA for the CDR3 is TGTGCCAGCACCGAGGGACAGGCACTCTACGAGCAGTACTTC. This sequence encodes CASTEGQALYEQYF.

The chain employs TRBV7-2 and TRBJ2-3; TRBD1 is a possible D gene (6 bases). The CDR3 has 15 residues. Germline CDR1 reads SGHTA; CDR2 reads FQGNSA. Trimming removed 1 base from V and 2 bases from J, with 10 bases in between. DNA of the CDR3: TGTGCCAGCAGCTTAGACGGACAGCCCACAGATACGCAGTATTTT. Translation gives CASSLDGQPTDTQYF.

V usage is TRBV12-5 and J usage is TRBJ2-5; the match to TRBD1 covers 9 bases. Per the germline V gene, CDR1 is LGHNT and CDR2 is FRNRAP. V lost 6 bases and J lost 5; bases outside the gene matches: 4. This CDR3 is 13 amino acids long. DNA for the CDR3: TGTGCTAGTGGAAACAGGGGGCAGGAGACCCAGTACTTC. Translation: CASGNRGQETQYF.